This is a list of T cell receptor beta chains from one sample in a study of cytotoxic CD8 clonotypes in ibrutinib-treated CLL. Clones were sequenced by immunoSEQ multiplex PCR, and TCRdb holds only the in-frame ones, with some missing. This sample has more than 35,000 clones; 71% occur once, and the top ten carry over 15%. Here the sequenced sample was PBMCs, taken at disease progression, from a patient treated with ibrutinib. The receptors originated from a human donor with chronic lymphocytic leukemia. CDR3s leave out the opening cysteine and the closing phenylalanine or tryptophan. Each record gives: V gene, clone size, J gene, CDR3 protein. Size values are once, few and many counts, or a class for expanded clones, and some rows have none.

>TRBV5-4|-|TRBJ2-5
ASSGQRQETQY
>TRBV6-5|-|TRBJ2-2
ASSSPITGELF
>TRBV18|-|TRBJ1-5
ASSPGRQGGQPQH
>TRBV27|many|TRBJ2-1
ASGQSSYNEQF
>TRBV6-5|-|TRBJ1-3
ASSPNDRGNTIY
>TRBV19|-|TRBJ1-1
ASTSVLAGTEAF
>TRBV2|-|TRBJ1-2
ASSDRVYGYT
>TRBV16|-|TRBJ2-7
ASSQSEGRMQY
>TRBV19|-|TRBJ2-7
ASSMSGQTLYEQY
>TRBV10-3|-|TRBJ1-2
AIGGQGTYDGYT
>TRBV29-1|-|TRBJ2-5
SVRQSKETQY
>TRBV5-6|few|TRBJ1-2
ASSLLLQPNYGYT
>TRBV11-1|once|TRBJ1-2
ASSFAGYHGYT
>TRBV10-1|-|TRBJ2-1
ASRKTGTYNEQF
>TRBV14|once|TRBJ1-1
ASSQGGGLELPAF
>TRBV7-9|-|TRBJ2-7
ASSPAYEQY
>TRBV27|-|TRBJ1-2
ASSLSDRFGGYT
>TRBV7-7|-|TRBJ2-1
ASSFEREEDNEQF
>TRBV6-1|-|TRBJ1-1
ASSERRWPEAF
>TRBV9|-|TRBJ1-1
ASSAGQGVEAF
>TRBV19|-|TRBJ2-5
ASSEGRQETQY
>TRBV7-9|few|TRBJ2-7
ASSLAHGTGTHEQY
>TRBV10-3|-|TRBJ1-2
ATATNYGYT
>TRBV28|-|TRBJ1-5
ASSLQFDTKPQH
>TRBV5-1|once|TRBJ1-1
ASSLVPRGLNTEAF
>TRBV7-9|-|TRBJ2-5
ASSLGTGLGETQY
>TRBV5-4|-|TRBJ1-4
ASSPGGSTNEKLF
>TRBV2|-|TRBJ2-7
ASSPRPAEQY
>TRBV7-9|-|TRBJ1-4
ASSQDQRLEKLF
>TRBV5-6|-|TRBJ1-2
ASSLGQGGVYGYT
>TRBV15|-|TRBJ1-5
ATSRVVGGMGNSNQPQH
>TRBV6-1|once|TRBJ1-1
ASSLDGVNTEAF
>TRBV6-1|-|TRBJ2-1
ASSASSGVLNEQF
>TRBV29-1|-|TRBJ2-7
SVEAPPVSGSQGEQY
>TRBV19|-|TRBJ2-7
ASSFQVPGPVAYEQY
>TRBV20-1|-|TRBJ1-2
SARANYGYT
>TRBV19|few|TRBJ1-1
ASNPPGQMNTEAF
>TRBV5-1|-|TRBJ1-2
ASSIRTGPDGYT
>TRBV15|-|TRBJ1-5
ATSGDGQPQH
>TRBV6-7|-|TRBJ2-2
ASRTQGTGELF
>TRBV2|few|TRBJ1-2
ASRAGTGALYGYT
>TRBV7-9|few|TRBJ2-5
ASSLRGTGLETQY
>TRBV18|-|TRBJ2-7
ASSPSGTGGYEQY
>TRBV6-1|-|TRBJ1-2
ASSAGGGTNYGYT
>TRBV2|once|TRBJ1-1
ASSATGDTEAF
>TRBV5-1|-|TRBJ2-2
ASRPDRANTGELF
>TRBV6-7|medium-sized|TRBJ1-5
ASSHPGQSQDQPQH
>TRBV5-1|-|TRBJ2-3
ASSVGGAGGTDTQY
>TRBV29-1|few|TRBJ1-2
SVDGFNYGYT
>TRBV29-1|-|TRBJ2-3
SVPLAGPTDTQY
>TRBV7-8|-|TRBJ1-5
ASSLILNLGEAGQPQH
>TRBV7-8|-|TRBJ2-3
ASSLAEATDTQY
>TRBV2|medium-sized|TRBJ2-7
ASSGDPDRPLSYEQY
>TRBV27|few|TRBJ1-5
ASSLSARTEKNQPQH
>TRBV2|-|TRBJ1-1
ASRLTGGTEAF